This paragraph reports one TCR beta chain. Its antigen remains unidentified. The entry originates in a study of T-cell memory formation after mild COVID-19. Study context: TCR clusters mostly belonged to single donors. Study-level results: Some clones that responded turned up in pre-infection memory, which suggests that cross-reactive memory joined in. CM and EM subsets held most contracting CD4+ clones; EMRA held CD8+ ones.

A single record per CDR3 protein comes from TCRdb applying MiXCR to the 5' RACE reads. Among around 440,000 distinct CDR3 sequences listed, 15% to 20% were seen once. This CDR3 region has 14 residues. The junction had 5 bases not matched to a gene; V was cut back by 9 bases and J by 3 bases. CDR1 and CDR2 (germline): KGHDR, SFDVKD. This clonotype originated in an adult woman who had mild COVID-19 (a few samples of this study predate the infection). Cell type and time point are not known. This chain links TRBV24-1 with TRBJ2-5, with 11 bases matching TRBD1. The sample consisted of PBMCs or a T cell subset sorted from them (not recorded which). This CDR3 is CATGQGAPKETQYF. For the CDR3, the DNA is TGTGCCACCGGACAGGGGGCTCCAAAAGAGACCCAGTACTTC.